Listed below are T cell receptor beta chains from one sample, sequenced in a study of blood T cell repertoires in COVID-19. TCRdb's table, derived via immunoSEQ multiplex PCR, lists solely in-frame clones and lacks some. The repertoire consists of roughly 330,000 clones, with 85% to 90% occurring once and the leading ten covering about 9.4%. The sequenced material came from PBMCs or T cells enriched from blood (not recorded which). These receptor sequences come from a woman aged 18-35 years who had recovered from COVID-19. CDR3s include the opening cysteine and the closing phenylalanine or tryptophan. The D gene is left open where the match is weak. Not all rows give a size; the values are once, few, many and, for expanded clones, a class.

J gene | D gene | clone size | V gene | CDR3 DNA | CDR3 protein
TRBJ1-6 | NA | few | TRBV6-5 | TGTGCCAGCAGTTACTCGCGGAGCTCCTATAATTCACCCCTCCACTTT | CASSYSRSSYNSPLHF
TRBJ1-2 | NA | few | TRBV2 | TGTGCCAGCAGTGAGGTTTTAGGGGGTAACTATGGCTACACCTTC | CASSEVLGGNYGYTF
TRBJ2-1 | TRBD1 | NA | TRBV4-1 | TGCGCCAGCAGCCAAGACACAGGGGGCTCCTACAATGAGCAGTTCTTC | CASSQDTGGSYNEQFF
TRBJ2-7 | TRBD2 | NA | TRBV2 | TGTGCCAGCAGTGAAGCGTTAGGGACTAGCGACGAGCAGTACTTC | CASSEALGTSDEQYF
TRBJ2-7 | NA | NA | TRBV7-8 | TGTGCCAGCAGCTTAGCTCCGGGGGCCTACGAGCAGTACTTC | CASSLAPGAYEQYF
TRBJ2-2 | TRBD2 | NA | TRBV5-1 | TGCGCCAGCAGGCCTAGCGGGAGCGCGGACACCGGGGAGCTGTTTTTT | CASRPSGSADTGELFF
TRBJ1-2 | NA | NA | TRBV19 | TGTGCCAGTAGTACGTTGGACAGAAACTATGGCTACACCTTC | CASSTLDRNYGYTF
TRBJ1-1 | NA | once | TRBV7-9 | TGTGCCAGCAGCTTAGGGTATCAAGCAGGCGTGAACACTGAAGCTTTCTTT | CASSLGYQAGVNTEAFF
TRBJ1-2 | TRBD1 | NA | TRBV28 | TGTGCCAGCAGTTCTCCGGGACAGGGGATTTTAATGGACTATGGCTACACCTTC | CASSSPGQGILMDYGYTF
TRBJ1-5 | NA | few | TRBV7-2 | TGTGCCAGCAGCTTTTATTATGGGGGCGGCAATCAGCCCCAGCATTTT | CASSFYYGGGNQPQHF
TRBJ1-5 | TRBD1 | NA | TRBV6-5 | TGTGCCAGCAGTCGTCTGACAGGGGTCAATCAGCCCCAGCATTTT | CASSRLTGVNQPQHF
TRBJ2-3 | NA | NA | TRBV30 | TGTGCCTGGAGTGTTAGTGGAGATACGCAGTATTTT | CAWSVSGDTQYF
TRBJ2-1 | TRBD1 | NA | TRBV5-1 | TGCGCCAGCAGCTCAGGACAGGGCACCTACAATGAGCAGTTCTTC | CASSSGQGTYNEQFF
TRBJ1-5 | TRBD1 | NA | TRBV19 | TGTGCCAGTAGTATAGGGCCAGGGGGTGTTCAGCCCCAGCATTTT | CASSIGPGGVQPQHF
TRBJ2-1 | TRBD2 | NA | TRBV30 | TGTGCCTGTGGACTAGCGGGAGTTGTACAGTTCTTC | CACGLAGVVQFF
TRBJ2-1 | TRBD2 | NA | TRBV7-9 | TGTGCCAGCAGCCTCTTAGCGGGGGGGCCTGGCTATGAGCAGTTCTTC | CASSLLAGGPGYEQFF
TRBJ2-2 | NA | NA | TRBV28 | TGTGCCAGCAGTTTATGGGGGAGTACGGGCGCGAACACCGGGGAGCTGTTTTTT | CASSLWGSTGANTGELFF